The following is a T cell receptor beta chain sequence with its context. Its antigen remains unknown. The sample belongs to a study of CD8+CD57+ T cells in acquired aplastic anemia. Sequenced patients had shown CD8+CD57+ cell expansion by flow cytometry. Severe acquired aplastic anemia was diagnosed in all patients. Notes on the study in general: Between the patient and control groups, CD8+ Simpson's diversity did not differ significantly.

The V gene end was trimmed by 7 bases and the J gene end by 8 bases; junction bases not matched to a gene: 7. Germline loops: CDR1 LNHDA, CDR2 SQIVND (reference sequence). The CDR3 sequence is 12 residues long. TCR beta VDJ combinations and CDR3 sequences were profiled from genomic DNA. TCRdb re-called the reads with MiXCR, one entry per CDR3 protein. The sample lists about 150,000 distinct CDR3 sequences, more than 40% occurring once. The chain joins TRBV19 to TRBJ1-2, with 7 bases matching TRBD1. The receptor's source is a human donor with aplastic anemia. The sequenced sample consisted of sorted CD4+, CD8+, or CD8+CD57+ T cells (not recorded which) from PBMCs. The CDR3 here is CASNQRGQGYTF. The CDR3 DNA reads TGTGCCAGTAACCAAAGGGGACAGGGCTACACCTTC.